This T cell receptor beta chain was captured in a study of control samples from healthy donors and cancer patients (TCRdb year 2020). Of note for this clone: Its antigen is still unknown. The record has no base qualities; no much larger clone is one base away.

Compared with germline, V lacks 2 bases and J lacks 0 bases; bases without a gene match: 2. The CDR3, cysteine through phenylalanine, is 16 amino acids long. The only DNA kept is the CDR3, 48 bases in frame from the first base. For CDR1 and CDR2, the germline V gene lists MNHEY and SVGEGT. The library came from the immunoSEQ multiplex PCR assay. TCRdb carries this immuneACCESS record with in-frame sequences only. Its versions omit some clonotypes, under half of them owing to an unresolved V gene in the studies checked, with the rest unexplained. The sample table holds under 200,000 clones, of which roughly 94% were seen once. The ten top clones hold 13% to 15% of the sample.

Sequencing was done on a sample of PBMCs. The clonotype comes from a man in his sixties with colorectal cancer. The chain is assembled from TRBV6-2 or TRBV6-3 and TRBJ2-7, with 12 central nucleotides matching TRBD2. The DNA sequence is as follows: TGTGCCAGCAGTTACGGACTAGCGGGGACCTCCTACGAGCAGTACTTC. The encoded protein is CASSYGLAGTSYEQYF.